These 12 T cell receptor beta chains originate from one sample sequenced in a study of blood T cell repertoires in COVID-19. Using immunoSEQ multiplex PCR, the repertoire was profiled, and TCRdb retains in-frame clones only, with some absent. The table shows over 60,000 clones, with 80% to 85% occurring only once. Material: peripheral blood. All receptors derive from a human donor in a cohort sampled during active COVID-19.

In DNA form, the CDR3 reads TGTGCCAGCAGCCGGGTTCCTTCAGGCGAGCAGTTCTTC. Amino acids: CASSRVPSGEQFF. The chain uses TRBV3-1 (or the pseudogene TRBV3-2) and TRBJ2-1; D gene ambiguous. V shed 4 bases and J shed 10 bases, with 14 bases lying between them. Germline V gives CDR1 LGHDT, CDR2 YNNKEL (reference sequence). This CDR3 region has 13 residues.

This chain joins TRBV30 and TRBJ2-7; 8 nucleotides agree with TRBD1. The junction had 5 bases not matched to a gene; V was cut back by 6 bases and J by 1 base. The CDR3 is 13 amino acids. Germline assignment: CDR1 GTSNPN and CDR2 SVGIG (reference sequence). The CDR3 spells CACDHRGSYEQYF. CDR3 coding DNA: TGTGCCTGCGATCACAGGGGGTCCTACGAGCAGTACTTC.

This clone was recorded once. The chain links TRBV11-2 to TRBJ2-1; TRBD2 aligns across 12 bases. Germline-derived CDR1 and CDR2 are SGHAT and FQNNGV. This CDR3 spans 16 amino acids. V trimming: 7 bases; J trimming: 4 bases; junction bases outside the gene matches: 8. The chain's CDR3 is CASTLGLAGFYNEQFF. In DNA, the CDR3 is TGTGCCAGCACCCTAGGACTAGCGGGATTTTACAATGAGCAGTTCTTC.

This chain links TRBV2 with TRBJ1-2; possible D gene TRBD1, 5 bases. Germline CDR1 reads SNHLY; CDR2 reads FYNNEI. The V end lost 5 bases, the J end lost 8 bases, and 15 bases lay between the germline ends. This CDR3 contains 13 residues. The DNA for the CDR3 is TGTGCCAGCAGTCGCGACAGCGTAGGCGGCTACACCTTC. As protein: CASSRDSVGGYTF.

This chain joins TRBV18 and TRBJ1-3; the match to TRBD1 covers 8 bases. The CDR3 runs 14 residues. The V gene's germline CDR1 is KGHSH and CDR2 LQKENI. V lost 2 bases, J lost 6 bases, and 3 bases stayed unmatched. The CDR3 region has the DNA TGTGCCAGCTCACCAGTCCAGGGGGCAAACACCATATATTTT. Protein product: CASSPVQGANTIYF.

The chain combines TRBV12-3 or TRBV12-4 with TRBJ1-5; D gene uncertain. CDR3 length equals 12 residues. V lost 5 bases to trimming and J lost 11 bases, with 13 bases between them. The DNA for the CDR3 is TGTGCCAGCAGTCCAGGCCAATCCGCCCAGCATTTT. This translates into CASSPGQSAQHF.

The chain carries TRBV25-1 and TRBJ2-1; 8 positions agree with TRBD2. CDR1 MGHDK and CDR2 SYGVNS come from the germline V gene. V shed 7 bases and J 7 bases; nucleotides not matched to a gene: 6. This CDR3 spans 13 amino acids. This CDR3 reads CASISGGRNEQFF. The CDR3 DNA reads TGTGCCAGCATCAGCGGCGGGAGGAATGAGCAGTTCTTC. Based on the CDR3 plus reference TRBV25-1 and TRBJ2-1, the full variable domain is EADIYQTPRYLVIGTGKKITLECSQTMGHDKMYWYQQDPGMELHLIHYSYGVNSTEKGDLSSESTVSRIRTEHFPLTLESARPSHTSQYLCASISGGRNEQFFGPGTRLTVL.

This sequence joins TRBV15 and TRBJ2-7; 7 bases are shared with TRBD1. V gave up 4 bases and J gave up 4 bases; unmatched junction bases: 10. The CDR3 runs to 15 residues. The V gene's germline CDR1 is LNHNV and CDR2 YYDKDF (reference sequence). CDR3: CATSTTGDSRYEQYF. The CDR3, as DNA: TGTGCCACCAGCACAACAGGGGATTCAAGGTACGAGCAGTACTTC.

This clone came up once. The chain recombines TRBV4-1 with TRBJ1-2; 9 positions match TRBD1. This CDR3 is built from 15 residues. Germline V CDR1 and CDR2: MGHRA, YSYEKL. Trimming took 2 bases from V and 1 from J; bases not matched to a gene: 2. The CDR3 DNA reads TGCGCCAGCAGCCAACCGGGACAGGGTAACTATGGCTACACCTTC. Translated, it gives CASSQPGQGNYGYTF.

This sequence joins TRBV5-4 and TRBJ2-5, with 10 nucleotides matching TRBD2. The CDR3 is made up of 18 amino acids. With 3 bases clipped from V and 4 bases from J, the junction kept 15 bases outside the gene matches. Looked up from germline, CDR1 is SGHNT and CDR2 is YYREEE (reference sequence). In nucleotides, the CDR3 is TGTGCCAGCAGCTACGGACTGGTAGCGGGAGGTCCAGGAGAGACCCAGTACTTC. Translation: CASSYGLVAGGPGETQYF.

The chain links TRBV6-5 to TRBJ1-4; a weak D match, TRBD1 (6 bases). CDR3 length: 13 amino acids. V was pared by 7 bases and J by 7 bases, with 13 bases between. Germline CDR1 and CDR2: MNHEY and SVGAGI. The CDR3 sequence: CASTQGMGEKLFF. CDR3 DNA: TGTGCCAGCACGCAGGGGATGGGTGAAAAACTGTTTTTT.

The DNA of the CDR3 is TGTGCCAGCAGTTTTACTAGCTCTCAAGCCTACGAGCAGTACTTC. This encodes CASSFTSSQAYEQYF. The chain couples TRBV27 to TRBJ2-7; perhaps TRBD2 as D (6 bases). Germline CDR1 MNHEY, CDR2 SMNVEV (reference sequence). This CDR3 is 15 amino acids long. V shed 3 bases and J shed 2 bases, with 14 bases lying between them.